This T cell receptor (beta chain) stems from a study of blood T cell repertoires in COVID-19. This CDR3 is 14 amino acids long. Trimming removed 3 bases from V and 7 bases from J; junction bases left unmatched: 5. CDR1 is MNHEY, CDR2 SMNVEV, per germline (reference sequence). The method was immunoSEQ multiplex PCR; TCRdb's version includes in-frame clones alone and lacks a portion of them. The data show under 130,000 clones, about 90% seen once. This rearrangement joins TRBV27 to TRBJ1-2, with 10 bases that match TRBD1. Specimen: peripheral blood. This receptor was identified in a man in his fifties in a cohort sampled during active COVID-19. The CDR3 coding sequence is TGTGCCAGCAGTTTTGACAGGGGGCGTGTTGGCTACACCTTC. This gives the protein CASSFDRGRVGYTF.